This is a list of T cell receptor beta chains from one sample in a study of beta chain features in type 1 diabetes. Measured with immunoSEQ multiplex PCR; TCRdb has only the in-frame clones, and not every one. Altogether 250,000 to 350,000 clones are present, about 13% being singletons, with the ten largest covering less than 0.02%. Sequencing was done on a sample of naive CD4+ T cells from blood. The receptors were gathered from a man aged 25 to 40 with type 1 diabetes. Both conserved end residues are trimmed from each CDR3.

j_gene	len	v_gene	CDR3aa
TRBJ1-5	12	TRBV6-1	ASSTTGSGQPQH
TRBJ2-1	12	TRBV7-3	ASSWSRSYNEQF
TRBJ2-3	10	TRBV7-9	ASSPSTDTQY
TRBJ2-7	12	TRBV28	ASRVLAGVNEQY
TRBJ2-5	14	TRBV5-1	ASSLTRDRGIETQY
TRBJ2-2	14	TRBV21-1	ASSPLGGTNTGELF
TRBJ2-5	13	TRBV5-8	ASSQTGHHAETQY
TRBJ1-1	11	TRBV5-1	ASSLVEDTEAF
TRBJ1-1	12	TRBV19	ASSSGQDRTEAF
TRBJ2-3	15	TRBV7-8	ASSTSGGGSSTDTQY
TRBJ2-1	14	TRBV28	ASSQSGLKHYNEQF
TRBJ1-1	13	TRBV9	ASSVEAGGSTEAF
TRBJ2-1	9	TRBV14	ASSQYVEQF
TRBJ2-5	14	TRBV9	ASSVGGSRPQETQY
TRBJ2-2	14	TRBV2	ASGREGQVATGELF
TRBJ2-7	11	TRBV11-2	ASSWTVSYEQY
TRBJ2-1	11	TRBV29-1	SVTPPGLDEQF
TRBJ2-4	13	TRBV28	ASRGQGSAKNIQY
TRBJ2-7	12	TRBV2	ASRLTSGSYEQY
TRBJ2-6	13	TRBV5-4	ASSSKAQAANVLT
TRBJ2-1	13	TRBV28	ASSPASGPWGEQF
TRBJ1-1	14	TRBV4-2	ASSQEVRGHITEAF
TRBJ2-7	15	TRBV4-2	ASSQGALASATYEQY
TRBJ2-5	12	TRBV28	ASNLAGGPGTQY
TRBJ2-1	16	TRBV15	ATSRGGTSGHSYNEQF
TRBJ2-6	16	TRBV5-1	ASASGGGASGGANVLT
TRBJ2-7	11	TRBV5-4	ASSLGGPYEQY
TRBJ1-1	11	TRBV10-3	AIRGLINTEAF
TRBJ2-4	12	TRBV6-1	ASSAPGAKNIQY
TRBJ1-2	10	TRBV5-1	ASSDRRSGYT
TRBJ2-2	15	TRBV4-2	ASSQDLLGANTGELF
TRBJ2-1	14	TRBV10-3	AISFSGTSGSNEQF
TRBJ1-2	15	TRBV9	ASSVAEGSGQGNGYT
TRBJ2-2	13	TRBV30	AWSVGQGNTGELF
TRBJ1-1	13	TRBV5-1	ASSLVGQPVLEAF
TRBJ2-1	14	TRBV28	ASSLAGGRLDNEQF
TRBJ2-3	11	TRBV19	ASSNRPTDTQY
TRBJ2-3	12	TRBV4-3	ASSQDRGTDTQY
TRBJ2-1	15	TRBV19	ASSAPRLGARYNEQF
TRBJ1-5	12	TRBV2	ASSAGARGQPQH
TRBJ2-1	13	TRBV18	ASSLTREGGNEQF
TRBJ2-7	12	TRBV7-2	ASSLVVSSYEQY
TRBJ2-2	13	TRBV7-6	ASSSYSGRAGELF
TRBJ2-1	13	TRBV19	ASSIRTGYYNEQF
TRBJ2-7	11	TRBV18	ASSPAGSYEQY
TRBJ2-1	14	TRBV5-4	ASSHRLAGDYNEQF
TRBJ2-1	18	TRBV4-2	ASSRTGTSGRTSSYNEQF
TRBJ2-1	11	TRBV30	ACRDTRGNEQF
TRBJ2-5	11	TRBV5-4	ASNPGDQETQY
TRBJ2-1	11	TRBV6-1	ASRDSSYNEQF
TRBJ1-2	13	TRBV6-1	ASSSRQGSLDGYT
TRBJ2-7	17	TRBV7-2	ASNIESMLEGLSSYEQY
TRBJ2-7	14	TRBV7-2	ASSLALAGDYYEQY
TRBJ2-7	10	TRBV29-1	SSGGSGYEQY
TRBJ2-5	13	TRBV5-4	ASSLKEAGGKTQY
TRBJ2-7	13	TRBV7-6	ASSSINSVEGEQY
TRBJ2-7	16	TRBV28	ASSPTPGTSGRASEQY
TRBJ2-3	14	TRBV7-2	ASSKTSGRAGDTQY